The 7 T cell receptor beta chains reported below all come from one sample, sequenced in a study of T cell responses to AZD1222 COVID-19 vaccine. The assay was immunoSEQ multiplex PCR, and TCRdb's table has in-frame clones only and misses some. The top ten hold approximately 3.4% of the sample, which has about 150,000 clones, under 95% seen once. The sample consisted of peripheral blood, taken 28 days after the second AZD1222 dose. Receptors originate from an adult who received the AZD1222 COVID-19 vaccine.

The chain recombines TRBV9 with TRBJ1-3; D is perhaps TRBD1 (6 bases). The CDR3 runs to 14 residues. CDR1 SGDLS and CDR2 YYNGEE come from the germline V gene. V was trimmed by 0 bases and J by 8 bases, leaving 12 bases between them. This CDR3 is CASSVAGVGDTIYF. CDR3 in DNA: TGTGCCAGCAGCGTAGCAGGGGTGGGGGACACCATATATTTT.

The chain joins TRBV18 to TRBJ2-2; TRBD2 matches at 8 bases. With 3 bases clipped from V and 2 bases from J, the junction kept 2 bases outside the gene matches. Germline-derived CDR1 and CDR2 are KGHSH and LQKENI. This CDR3 is 15 amino acids long. CDR3 in amino acids: CASSPSGTNTGELFF. The CDR3 DNA sequence: TGTGCCAGCTCACCTAGCGGGACCAACACCGGGGAGCTGTTTTTT. Looking up the rest from reference TRBV18 and TRBJ2-2 gives the full variable domain: NAGVMQNPRHLVRRRGQEARLRCSPMKGHSHVYWYRQLPEEGLKFMVYLQKENIIDESGMPKERFSAEFPKEGPSILRIQQVVRGDSAAYFCASSPSGTNTGELFFGEGSRLTVL.

The chain is built from TRBV3-1 (or the pseudogene TRBV3-2) and TRBJ2-7; perhaps TRBD1 as D (5 bases). The V and J ends lost 5 bases and 2 bases respectively, with 10 bases between them. The germline CDR1 and CDR2 sequences are LGHDT and YNNKEL (reference sequence). The CDR3 sequence is 13 residues long. The CDR3 loop reads CASSFDSTYEQYF. The CDR3 bases are TGTGCCAGCAGCTTCGACAGTACCTACGAGCAGTACTTC.

The chain links TRBV6-1 to TRBJ1-5; D remains ambiguous. From germline, CDR1 is MNHNS and CDR2 SASEGT. With 1 base removed from V and 7 bases from J, the gap between germline ends came to 8 bases. The CDR3 spans 13 residues. The CDR3, as DNA: TGTGCCAGCAGTGAAGGGGCAGGCCAGCCCCAGCATTTT. Amino acids: CASSEGAGQPQHF.

This chain connects TRBV28 to TRBJ2-2, with 10 bases fitting TRBD2. The CDR3 loop spans 16 amino acids. Trimming at V came to 2 bases and at J to 5 bases, leaving 5 bases not matched to a gene. CDR1 MDHEN and CDR2 SYDVKM come from the germline V gene. The CDR3 bases are TGTGCCAGCAGTTTAAGGACTAGCGGTAAAACCGGGGAGCTGTTTTTT. Residues: CASSLRTSGKTGELFF.

The gene calls are TRBV5-1 and TRBJ2-7; 12 bases line up with TRBD1. The CDR3 has 17 residues. Germline V CDR1 and CDR2: SGHRS, YFSETQ. V lost 3 bases to trimming and J lost 4 bases; unmatched junction nucleotides: 11. This chain's CDR3 is CASSYLSGTGGSYEQYF. CDR3 DNA sequence: TGCGCCAGCAGCTATCTCTCCGGGACAGGGGGCTCGTACGAGCAGTACTTC. The complete variable domain, with remaining parts taken from reference TRBV5-1 and TRBJ2-7, reads KAGVTQTPRYLIKTRGQQVTLSCSPISGHRSVSWYQQTPGQGLQFLFEYFSETQRNKGNFPGRFSGRQFSNSRSEMNVSTLELGDSALYLCASSYLSGTGGSYEQYFGPGTRLTVT.

The gene calls are TRBV7-9 and TRBJ1-2; D not resolved. V was clipped by 2 bases and J by 4 bases, with 11 bases between them. Germline lookup yields CDR1 SEHNR and CDR2 FQNEAQ (reference sequence). The CDR3 spans 14 residues. DNA of the CDR3: TGTGCCAGCAGCTTACAGTCGGCCCCCTATGGCTACACCTTC. It is translated as CASSLQSAPYGYTF.